The clone carrying this T cell receptor beta chain was recorded many times. What it binds is not known. The table came from immunoSEQ multiplex PCR; TCRdb's copy has only in-frame clones and leaves some out. The table lists 300,000 to 400,000 clones, more than 85% of them singletons. Documented treatment: some 20 received Ad26.COV2.S at low or high dose, single or two shots; roughly five received placebo; per-sample allocation not given. Sampling was done on day 63 after the first vaccine or placebo injection. These data originate in a study of Ad26.COV2.S vaccination and SARS-CoV-2 variants. In the study overall: Ad26.COV2.S arm of COV1001 included the donor. The study gave Ad26.COV2.S intramuscularly, once or twice 56 days apart.

Study-level findings and limits: Vaccinated individuals (as opposed to placebo recipients) had higher spike-specific TCR breadth.

The sequence was obtained from a person aged 18-60 years who received the Ad26.COV2.S COVID-19 vaccine or a placebo. This material consisted of peripheral blood, taken in a trial of Ad26.COV2.S vaccine versus placebo.

CDR3 region: CASSPWGGNTEAFF. The CDR3 DNA sequence: TGTGCCAGCAGCCCCTGGGGCGGGAACACTGAAGCTTTCTTT. This chain joins TRBV7-9 and TRBJ1-1, with a possible D match to TRBD1 (5 bases). CDR1 SEHNR and CDR2 FQNEAQ come from the germline V gene (reference sequence). Trimming pared 5 bases from V and 1 base from J, leaving 11 bases between. This CDR3 spans 14 amino acids.